A selection of T cell receptor beta chains follows, all from one sample in a study of PD-1 blockade in classical Hodgkin lymphoma. Data came from immunoSEQ multiplex PCR; TCRdb stores just in-frame clones and leaves some out. The repertoire holds around 60,000 clones, approximately 92% seen once, with roughly 8% in the top ten. The specimen comprised peripheral blood mononuclear cells (PBMCs), sampled before the fourth cycle of nivolumab. The receptors here all came from a human donor with classical Hodgkin lymphoma. The CDR3 runs from the conserved cysteine through the conserved F or W. The D gene is left open where the match is weak. Expanded clones are given a class, and other clones once, few, many or no size at all.

.	TRBV28	few	TRBJ2-3	TGTGCCAGCAGCTCCCAGGGGTTGGATACGCAGTATTTT	CASSSQGLDTQYF
.	TRBV4-1	.	TRBJ2-7	TGCGCCAGCAGCCAAGATCATATGGGCGAGCAGTACTTC	CASSQDHMGEQYF
TRBD1	TRBV18	.	TRBJ1-6	TGTGCCAGCTCACCAAACCAGGGGGCGGGTAATTCACCCCTCCACTTT	CASSPNQGAGNSPLHF
TRBD2	TRBV28	.	TRBJ2-7	TGTGCCAGCAGCAAACTAGCGGGAGGGGGCTCCTACGAGCAGTACTTC	CASSKLAGGGSYEQYF
.	TRBV9	.	TRBJ2-1	TGTGCCAGCAGCGTAGATCGGAGGAACAATGAGCAGTTCTTC	CASSVDRRNNEQFF
.	TRBV6-6	.	TRBJ1-5	TGTGCCAGCAGGGACGGGGATCAGCCCCAGCATTTT	CASRDGDQPQHF
.	TRBV28	.	TRBJ1-2	TGTGCCAGCAGTGCAAACAATGGCTACACCTTC	CASSANNGYTF
TRBD1	TRBV6-1	.	TRBJ1-5	TGTGCCAGCAGTGGCCGACCAACGGGCAGGGGGGCCTATAGCAATCAGCCCCAGCATTTT	CASSGRPTGRGAYSNQPQHF
.	TRBV28	.	TRBJ1-1	TGTGCCAGCAGTTTAAAAAAGGGTCGCACTGAAGCTTTCTTT	CASSLKKGRTEAFF
.	TRBV19	.	TRBJ1-1	TGTGCCAGTAGCGTCGTCCTGAACACTGAAGCTTTCTTT	CASSVVLNTEAFF
.	TRBV19	.	TRBJ2-1	TGTGCCAGTGAGGGCCTCGTCAATGAGCAGTTCTTC	CASEGLVNEQFF
.	TRBV5-1	.	TRBJ2-3	TGCGCCAGCAGCCTGGGTACTAGCCTCGCAACAGATACGCAGTATTTT	CASSLGTSLATDTQYF
TRBD2	TRBV7-9	.	TRBJ2-5	TGTGCCAGCAGCTTAGATGTGGGCCGGGGGGAGTACCAAGAGACCCAGTACTTC	CASSLDVGRGEYQETQYF
.	TRBV28	.	TRBJ1-1	TGTGCCAGCACCCTTACGCGGGCAGGAATGCTCGACACTGAAGCTTTCTTT	CASTLTRAGMLDTEAFF
.	TRBV15	.	TRBJ2-5	TGTGCCACCAGCAGAGGAACAGATACCAAAAGCCAAGAGACCCAGTACTTC	CATSRGTDTKSQETQYF
TRBD2	TRBV28	.	TRBJ2-3	TGTGCCAGCACCCCCGGGGGGACTCCAGATACGCAGTATTTT	CASTPGGTPDTQYF
.	TRBV7-9	.	TRBJ1-1	TGTGCCAGCAGCCTAGTCAGGATCCCTGAAGCTTTCTTT	CASSLVRIPEAFF
TRBD1	TRBV6-1	.	TRBJ1-4	TGTGCCAGCAGCCCAAGGACAGGGGGAGATGAAAAACTGTTTTTT	CASSPRTGGDEKLFF
TRBD1	TRBV6-1	.	TRBJ2-2	TGTGCCAGCAGTGGTCGACAGGGGTATTGGACCGGGGAGCTGTTTTTT	CASSGRQGYWTGELFF
.	TRBV5-1	.	TRBJ2-3	TGCGCCAGCAGCCCGAGACTAGTCGGAGATACGCAGTATTTT	CASSPRLVGDTQYF
TRBD1	TRBV7-2	.	TRBJ1-2	TGTGCCAGCAGCTTAGGAGGGGGCAACTATGGCTACACCTTC	CASSLGGGNYGYTF
.	TRBV10-2	.	TRBJ1-2	TGCGCCAGCAGTGAGTCGCCGGGACATAACTATGGCTACACCTTC	CASSESPGHNYGYTF
TRBD1	TRBV28	.	TRBJ1-6	TGTGCCAGCAGTTTTGACAGGGAGGTGAGCTCCTATAATTCACCCCTCCACTTT	CASSFDREVSSYNSPLHF
.	TRBV27	once	TRBJ2-1	TGTGCCAGCAGCCCAAGAGTGAGCAGTAACAATGAGCAGTTCTTC	CASSPRVSSNNEQFF
TRBD2	TRBV19	once	TRBJ2-5	TGTGCCAGTAGCCAGGGAGGGGAGACCCAGTACTTC	CASSQGGETQYF
.	TRBV19	.	TRBJ2-2	TGTGCCAGTAGTATGGCGGCGAGCACCGGGGAGCTGTTTTTT	CASSMAASTGELFF
.	TRBV5-1	.	TRBJ2-6	TGCGCCAGCAGCTTGGGAGGGACCGGGGCCAACGTCCTGACTTTC	CASSLGGTGANVLTF
.	TRBV9	.	TRBJ2-3	TGTGCCAGCAGACAGGACTACACAGATACGCAGTATTTT	CASRQDYTDTQYF
.	TRBV10-3	.	TRBJ1-1	TGTGCCATCAGTGAGCTGGGCCCCGAGACTGAAGCTTTCTTT	CAISELGPETEAFF
TRBD1	TRBV9	.	TRBJ1-3	TGTGCCAGCAGCCAGGACAGGGGAAGAAACACCATATATTTT	CASSQDRGRNTIYF
.	TRBV7-9	.	TRBJ2-1	TGTGCCAGCAGCTTAGTTCCGGACCCGAACTACAATGAGCAGTTCTTC	CASSLVPDPNYNEQFF
TRBD1	TRBV27	.	TRBJ2-7	TGTGCCAGCAGAAGACCGGACAGGAGAACTTCCTACGAGCAGTACTTC	CASRRPDRRTSYEQYF
TRBD1	TRBV7-8	.	TRBJ1-2	TGTGCCAGCAGTCAGATGGACAGGGCGGTGGGGGGCTACACCTTC	CASSQMDRAVGGYTF
.	TRBV7-8	.	TRBJ1-5	TGTGCCAGCAGCTTATTGTCGGGGGAGAATCAGCCCCAGCATTTT	CASSLLSGENQPQHF
TRBD1	TRBV14	once	TRBJ1-2	TGTGCCAGCAGCCAAGGACAGGGATATGGCTACACCTTC	CASSQGQGYGYTF
.	TRBV6-5	.	TRBJ1-6	TGTGCCAGCAGTTACTCGCCTGGGGGCCGGAATTCACCCCTCCACTTT	CASSYSPGGRNSPLHF
.	TRBV20-1	.	TRBJ2-7	TGCAGTGTGGGATGGGAGCAGTACTTC	CSVGWEQYF
.	TRBV19	.	TRBJ2-7	TGTGCCAGTAGTATCCGGGACGACTACGAGCAGTACTTC	CASSIRDDYEQYF
TRBD2	TRBV13	.	TRBJ2-2	TGTGCCAGCAGTACTAGCGACACCGGGGAGCTGTTTTTT	CASSTSDTGELFF
TRBD1	TRBV28	.	TRBJ1-5	TGTGCCAGCAGTCCGGGACAGGGGATACTTCAGCCCCAGCATTTT	CASSPGQGILQPQHF
TRBD1	TRBV2	.	TRBJ1-2	TGTGCCAGCACCTCGGAGATGGGACAGGGGATCGGGTACACCTTC	CASTSEMGQGIGYTF